A single T cell receptor (beta chain) is shown here with its context. Using immunoSEQ multiplex PCR, the repertoire was profiled, and TCRdb retains in-frame clones only, with some absent. The sample yields 40,000 to 45,000 clones, 80% seen once. This sample is part of a study of OX40 agonist ivuxolimab in advanced cancers. At the level of the study: The patients' treatment was ivuxolimab, an agonistic anti-OX40 (CD134) antibody.

The sequence came from an adult with an advanced solid tumor such as melanoma, head and neck, liver or kidney cancer. The material sequenced was CD4+ or CD8+ T cells sorted from blood, taken in a trial of the OX40 agonist ivuxolimab.

The DNA of the CDR3 is TGTGCCAGCAGCCAAGATGGGACAGGGAGAACCGGGGAGCTGTTTTTT. The encoded protein is CASSQDGTGRTGELFF. The chain joins TRBV14 to TRBJ2-2, with 9 bases lining up with TRBD1. Looked up from germline, CDR1 is SGHDN and CDR2 is FVKESK. After removal of 0 bases from V and 5 bases from J, the junction contained 4 bases not matched to a gene. CDR3 size: 16 residues. The variable domain in full, completed from reference TRBV14 and TRBJ2-2, reads EAGVTQFPSHSVIEKGQTVTLRCDPISGHDNLYWYRRVMGKEIKFLLHFVKESKQDESGMPNNRFLAERTGGTYSTLKVQPAELEDSGVYFCASSQDGTGRTGELFFGEGSRLTVL.